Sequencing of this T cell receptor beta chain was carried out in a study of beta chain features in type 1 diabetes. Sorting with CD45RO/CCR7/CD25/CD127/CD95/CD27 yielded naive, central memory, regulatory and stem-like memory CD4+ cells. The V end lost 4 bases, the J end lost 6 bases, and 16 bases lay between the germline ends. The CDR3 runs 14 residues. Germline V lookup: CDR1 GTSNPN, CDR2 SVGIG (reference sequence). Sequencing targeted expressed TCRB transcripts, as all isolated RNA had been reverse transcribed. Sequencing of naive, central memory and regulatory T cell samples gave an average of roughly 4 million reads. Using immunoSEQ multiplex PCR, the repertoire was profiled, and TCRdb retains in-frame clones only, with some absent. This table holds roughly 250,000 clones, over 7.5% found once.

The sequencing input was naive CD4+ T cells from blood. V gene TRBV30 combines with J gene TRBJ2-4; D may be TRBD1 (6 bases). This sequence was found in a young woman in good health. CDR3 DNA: TGTGCCTGGACCACACAGGGAAGTGGAAACATTCAGTACTTC. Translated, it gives CAWTTQGSGNIQYF.